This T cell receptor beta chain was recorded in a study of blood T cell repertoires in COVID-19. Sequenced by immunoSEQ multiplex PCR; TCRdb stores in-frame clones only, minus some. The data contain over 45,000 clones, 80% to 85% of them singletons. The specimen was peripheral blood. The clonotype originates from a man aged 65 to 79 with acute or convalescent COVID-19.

CDR3 loop: CASSRDRARNSPLHF. The DNA for the CDR3 is TGTGCCAGCTCGCGAGACAGGGCAAGGAATTCACCCCTCCACTTT. The chain is built from TRBV18 and TRBJ1-6, with 7 bases that match TRBD1. J lost 7 bases, V lost 6 bases, and 9 bases had no gene match. The germline V gene has CDR1 KGHSH and CDR2 LQKENI. The CDR3 runs to 15 residues.